This TCR beta chain was found in a study of CD8 T cells in ankylosing spondylitis. By quantitative 5'-RACE with molecular barcodes, the TCR beta libraries were made. A single record per CDR3 protein comes from TCRdb applying MiXCR to the 5' RACE reads. The profile shows around 120,000 distinct CDR3 sequences, roughly 13% of them singletons. V was clipped by 2 bases and J by 4 bases, with 4 bases between them. This CDR3 is 11 amino acids long. CDR1 SGHKS and CDR2 YYEKEE come from the germline V gene (reference sequence). This receptor was obtained from a female donor with ankylosing spondylitis or in good health (not recorded which). The sequencing sample was made of blood, either unsorted or a sorted T cell fraction (not recorded which). The V call is TRBV5-5, the J call TRBJ2-7; D uncertain. The CDR3 protein is CASSFKYEQYF. In nucleotides, the CDR3 is TGTGCCAGCAGCTTTAAATACGAGCAGTACTTC. The whole variable domain, remainder taken from reference TRBV5-5 and TRBJ2-7, is DAGVTQSPTHLIKTRGQQVTLRCSPISGHKSVSWYQQVLGQGPQFIFQYYEKEERGRGNFPDRFSARQFPNYSSELNVNALLLGDSALYLCASSFKYEQYFGPGTRLTVT.